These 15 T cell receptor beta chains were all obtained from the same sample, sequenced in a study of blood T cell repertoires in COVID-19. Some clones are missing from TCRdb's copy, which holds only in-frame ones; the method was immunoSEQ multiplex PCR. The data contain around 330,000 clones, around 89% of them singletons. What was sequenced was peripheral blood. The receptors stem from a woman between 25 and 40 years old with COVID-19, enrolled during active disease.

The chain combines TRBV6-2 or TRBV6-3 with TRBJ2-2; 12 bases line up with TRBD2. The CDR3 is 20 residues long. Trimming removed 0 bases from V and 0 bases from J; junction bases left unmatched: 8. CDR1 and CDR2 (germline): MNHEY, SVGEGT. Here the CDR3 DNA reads TGTGCCAGCAGTTACTCCCTCCTAGCGGGGGGGCTGGCGAACACCGGGGAGCTGTTTTTT. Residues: CASSYSLLAGGLANTGELFF.

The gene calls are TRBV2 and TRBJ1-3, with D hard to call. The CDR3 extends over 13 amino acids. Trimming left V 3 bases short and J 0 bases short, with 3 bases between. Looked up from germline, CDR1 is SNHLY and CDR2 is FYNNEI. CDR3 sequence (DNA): TGTGCCAGCAGTGACAGCTCTGGAAACACCATATATTTT. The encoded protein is CASSDSSGNTIYF.

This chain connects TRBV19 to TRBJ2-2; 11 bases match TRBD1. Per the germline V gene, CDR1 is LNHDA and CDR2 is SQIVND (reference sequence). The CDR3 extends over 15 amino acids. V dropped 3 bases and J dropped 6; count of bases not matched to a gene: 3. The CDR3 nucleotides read TGTGCCAGTAGTATGGGACAGGGGGTAGCCGGGGAGCTGTTTTTT. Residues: CASSMGQGVAGELFF.

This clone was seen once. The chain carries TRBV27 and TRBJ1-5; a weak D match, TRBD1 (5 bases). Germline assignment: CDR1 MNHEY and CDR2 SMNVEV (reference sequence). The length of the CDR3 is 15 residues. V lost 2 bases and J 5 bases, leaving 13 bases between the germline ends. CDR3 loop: CASSLSSGIHQPQHF. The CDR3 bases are TGTGCCAGCAGTTTAAGCTCAGGGATCCATCAGCCCCAGCATTTT.

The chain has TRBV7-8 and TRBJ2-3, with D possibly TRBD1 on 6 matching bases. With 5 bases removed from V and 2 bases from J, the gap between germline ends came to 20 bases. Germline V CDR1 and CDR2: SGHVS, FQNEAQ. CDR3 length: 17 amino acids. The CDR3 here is CASSPKGTTYSTDTQYF. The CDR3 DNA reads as TGTGCCAGCAGCCCCAAGGGGACAACGTACTCCACAGATACGCAGTATTTT.

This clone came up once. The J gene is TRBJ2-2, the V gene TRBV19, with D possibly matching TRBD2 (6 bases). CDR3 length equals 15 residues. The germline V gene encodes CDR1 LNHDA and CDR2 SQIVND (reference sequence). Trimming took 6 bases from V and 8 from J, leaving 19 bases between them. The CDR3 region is CASRILPGGMGELFF. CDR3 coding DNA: TGTGCCAGTAGGATTCTCCCCGGGGGAATGGGGGAGCTGTTTTTT.

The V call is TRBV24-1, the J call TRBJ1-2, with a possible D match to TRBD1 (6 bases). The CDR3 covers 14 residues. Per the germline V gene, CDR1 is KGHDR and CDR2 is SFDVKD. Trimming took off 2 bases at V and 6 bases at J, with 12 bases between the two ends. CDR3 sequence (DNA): TGTGCCACCAGTGATTGGGGGGGCGTGGATGGCTACACCTTC. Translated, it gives CATSDWGGVDGYTF.

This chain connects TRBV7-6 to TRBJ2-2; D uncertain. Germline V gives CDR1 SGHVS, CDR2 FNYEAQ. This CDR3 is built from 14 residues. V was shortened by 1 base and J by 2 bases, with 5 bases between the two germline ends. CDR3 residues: CASSLVSNTGELFF. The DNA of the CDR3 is TGTGCCAGCAGCTTAGTTTCTAACACCGGGGAGCTGTTTTTT.

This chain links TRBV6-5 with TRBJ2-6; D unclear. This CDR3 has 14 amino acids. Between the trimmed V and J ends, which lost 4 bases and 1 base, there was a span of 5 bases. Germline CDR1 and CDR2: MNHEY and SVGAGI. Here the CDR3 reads CASSSLSGANVLTF. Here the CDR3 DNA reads TGTGCCAGCAGTTCCCTATCTGGGGCCAACGTCCTGACTTTC.

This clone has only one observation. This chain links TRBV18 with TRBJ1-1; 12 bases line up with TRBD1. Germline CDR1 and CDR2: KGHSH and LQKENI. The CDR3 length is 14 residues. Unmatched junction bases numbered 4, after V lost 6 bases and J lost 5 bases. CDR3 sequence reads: CASSGQGAQTEAFF. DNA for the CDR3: TGTGCCAGCTCGGGACAGGGGGCGCAGACTGAAGCTTTCTTT.

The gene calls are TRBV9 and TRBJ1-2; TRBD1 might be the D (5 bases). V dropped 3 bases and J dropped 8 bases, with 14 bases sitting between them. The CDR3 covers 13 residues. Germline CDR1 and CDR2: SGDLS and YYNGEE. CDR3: CASSGPGVQGYTF. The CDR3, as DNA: TGTGCCAGCAGCGGACCGGGGGTCCAGGGCTACACCTTC.

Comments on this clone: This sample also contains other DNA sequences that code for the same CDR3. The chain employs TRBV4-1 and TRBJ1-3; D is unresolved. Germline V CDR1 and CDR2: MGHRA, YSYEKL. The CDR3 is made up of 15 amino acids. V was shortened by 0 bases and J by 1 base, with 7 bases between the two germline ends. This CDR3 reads CASSQDLSSGNTIYF. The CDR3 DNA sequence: TGCGCCAGCAGCCAAGATCTATCGTCTGGAAACACCATATATTTT.

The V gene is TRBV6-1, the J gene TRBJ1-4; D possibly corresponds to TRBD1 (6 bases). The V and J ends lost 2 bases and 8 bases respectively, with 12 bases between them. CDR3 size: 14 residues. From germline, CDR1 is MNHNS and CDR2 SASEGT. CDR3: CASSETGYREKLFF. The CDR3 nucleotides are TGTGCCAGCAGTGAAACAGGGTATCGAGAAAAACTGTTTTTT.

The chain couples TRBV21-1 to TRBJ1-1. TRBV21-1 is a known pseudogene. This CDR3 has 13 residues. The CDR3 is CANIPGGTEGAFF. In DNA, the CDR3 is TGTGCCAACATCCCGGGGGGGACCGAAGGGGCTTTCTTT.

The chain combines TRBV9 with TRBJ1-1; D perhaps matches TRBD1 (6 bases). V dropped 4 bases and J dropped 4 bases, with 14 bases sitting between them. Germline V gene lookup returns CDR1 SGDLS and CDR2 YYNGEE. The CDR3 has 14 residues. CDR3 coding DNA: TGTGCCAGCAGCCCCCTCGGCAGGGGCACTGAAGCTTTCTTT. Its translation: CASSPLGRGTEAFF.